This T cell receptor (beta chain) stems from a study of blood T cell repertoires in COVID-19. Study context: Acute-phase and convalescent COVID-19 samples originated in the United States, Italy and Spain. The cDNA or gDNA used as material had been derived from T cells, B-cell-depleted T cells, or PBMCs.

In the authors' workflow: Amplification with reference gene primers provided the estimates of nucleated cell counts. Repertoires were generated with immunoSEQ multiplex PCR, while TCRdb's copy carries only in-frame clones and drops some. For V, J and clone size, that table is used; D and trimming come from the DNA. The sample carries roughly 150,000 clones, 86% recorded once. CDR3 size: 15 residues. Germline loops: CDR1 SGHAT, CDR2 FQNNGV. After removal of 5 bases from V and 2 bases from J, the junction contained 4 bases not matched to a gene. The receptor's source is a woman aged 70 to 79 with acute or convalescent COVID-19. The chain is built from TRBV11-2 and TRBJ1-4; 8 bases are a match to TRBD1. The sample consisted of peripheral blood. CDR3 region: CASSPGQGTNEKLFF. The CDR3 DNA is TGTGCCAGCAGCCCAGGACAGGGCACTAATGAAAAACTGTTTTTT.